Following are 5 T cell receptor beta chains from one sample sequenced in a study of blood T cell repertoires in COVID-19 (dated by TCRdb to the early 2020s). Preparation of the library involved the immunoSEQ multiplex PCR assay. TCRdb took over this immuneACCESS table, retaining in-frame rearrangements with V and J assigned. Such tables are incomplete; in checked studies, under half of the missing clones stem from an unresolved V gene, and the remainder is unexplained. The sample table records about 200,000 clones; 70% to 90% of these occur just once. The ten largest clones capture just over 0.7% of the sample. What was sequenced was peripheral blood. These receptors were collected from a man aged 35 to 55 with acute or convalescent COVID-19.

Note on this clone: Other DNA variants within this sample encode the same CDR3. The CDR3: CASSATDGYTF. The CDR3 DNA reads as TGCGCCAGCAGTGCGACAGATGGCTACACCTTC. The gene calls are TRBV10-2 and TRBJ1-2; weak D call: TRBD1 (5 bases). In germline, CDR1 is WSHSY, CDR2 SAAADI. The germline V and J ends were trimmed by 4 bases and 6 bases, with 6 bases remaining between them. The CDR3 is made up of 11 amino acids.

The chain combines TRBV5-4 with TRBJ2-5; 12 bases are shared with TRBD2. Germline assignment: CDR1 SGHNT and CDR2 YYREEE (reference sequence). The junction had 3 bases not matched to a gene; V was cut back by 4 bases and J by 2 bases. The CDR3 spans 15 residues. Here the CDR3 DNA reads TGTGCCAGCAGCCCCGGGACTAGCGGGCAAGAGACCCAGTACTTC. It specifies CASSPGTSGQETQYF. Complete variable domain (other parts from reference TRBV5-4 and TRBJ2-5): ETGVTQSPTHLIKTRGQQVTLRCSSQSGHNTVSWYQQALGQGPQFIFQYYREEENGRGNFPPRFSGLQFPNYSSELNVNALELDDSALYLCASSPGTSGQETQYFGPGTRLLVL.

The rearrangement joins TRBV3-1 (or the pseudogene TRBV3-2) to TRBJ2-7; D gene uncertain. There are 13 residues in the CDR3. The V end was cut by 4 bases, the J end by 0 bases, with 7 bases between. Germline V gives CDR1 LGHDT, CDR2 YNNKEL (reference sequence). CDR3 nucleotides: TGTGCCAGCAGCCCCCCGAGCTCCTACGAGCAGTACTTC. Encoded protein: CASSPPSSYEQYF.

The chain joins TRBV19 to TRBJ1-2, with unresolved D. Germline assignment: CDR1 LNHDA and CDR2 SQIVND (reference sequence). The CDR3 length is 13 residues. Trimming took 6 bases from V and 2 from J, leaving 10 bases between them. CDR3 sequence reads: CASRKTLNYGYTF. The CDR3, as DNA: TGTGCCAGTAGGAAGACTTTGAACTATGGCTACACCTTC.

In its sample, this clone was seen a few times. The genes are TRBV7-9 and TRBJ2-3; 14 nucleotides agree with TRBD2. V lost 7 bases and J lost 6; bases outside the gene matches: 9. The CDR3 has 16 residues. Germline loops: CDR1 SEHNR, CDR2 FQNEAQ (reference sequence). CDR3 protein: CASTQGTSGSLDTQYF. In nucleotides, the CDR3 is TGTGCCAGCACCCAAGGGACTAGCGGGAGTTTGGATACGCAGTATTTT.